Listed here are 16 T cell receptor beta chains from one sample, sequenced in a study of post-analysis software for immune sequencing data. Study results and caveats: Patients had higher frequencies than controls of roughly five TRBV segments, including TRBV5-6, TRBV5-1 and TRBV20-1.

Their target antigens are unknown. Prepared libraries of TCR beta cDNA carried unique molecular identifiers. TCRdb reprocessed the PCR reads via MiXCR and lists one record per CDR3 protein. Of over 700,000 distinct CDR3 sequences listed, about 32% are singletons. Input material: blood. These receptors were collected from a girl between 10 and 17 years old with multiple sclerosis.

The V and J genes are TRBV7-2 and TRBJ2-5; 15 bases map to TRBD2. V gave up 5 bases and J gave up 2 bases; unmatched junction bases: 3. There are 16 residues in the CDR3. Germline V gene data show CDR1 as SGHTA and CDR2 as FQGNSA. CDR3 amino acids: CASSAGLAGGQETQYF. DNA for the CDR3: TGTGCCAGCAGCGCCGGACTAGCGGGGGGGCAAGAGACCCAGTACTTC.

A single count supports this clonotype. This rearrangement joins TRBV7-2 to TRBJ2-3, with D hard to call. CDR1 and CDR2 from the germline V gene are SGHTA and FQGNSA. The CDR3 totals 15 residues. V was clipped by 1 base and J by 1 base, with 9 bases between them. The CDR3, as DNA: TGTGCCAGCAGCTTAGGGGATTGGGGCACAGATACGCAGTATTTT. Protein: CASSLGDWGTDTQYF.

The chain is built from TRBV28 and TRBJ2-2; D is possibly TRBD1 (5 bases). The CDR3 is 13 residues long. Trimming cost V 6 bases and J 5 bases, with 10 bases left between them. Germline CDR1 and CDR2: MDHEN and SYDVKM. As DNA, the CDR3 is TGTGCCAGCAGACCGACAGATACCGGGGAGCTGTTTTTT. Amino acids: CASRPTDTGELFF.

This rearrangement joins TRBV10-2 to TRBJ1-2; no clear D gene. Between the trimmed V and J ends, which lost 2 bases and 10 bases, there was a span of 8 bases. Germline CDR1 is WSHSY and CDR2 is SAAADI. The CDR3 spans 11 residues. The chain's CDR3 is CASSEGGPYTF. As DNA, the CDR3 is TGCGCCAGCAGTGAGGGTGGGCCCTACACCTTC.

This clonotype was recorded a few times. The CDR3 coding sequence is TGCAGCGTTGAAGATTTGACTAGCATTCCCGGGGAGCTGTTTTTT. Protein product: CSVEDLTSIPGELFF. This chain links TRBV29-1 with TRBJ2-2; TRBD2 matches at 7 bases. CDR1 is SQVTM and CDR2 is ANQGSEA in the germline V gene. V trimming: 0 bases; J trimming: 6 bases; junction bases outside the gene matches: 7. This CDR3 has 15 residues.

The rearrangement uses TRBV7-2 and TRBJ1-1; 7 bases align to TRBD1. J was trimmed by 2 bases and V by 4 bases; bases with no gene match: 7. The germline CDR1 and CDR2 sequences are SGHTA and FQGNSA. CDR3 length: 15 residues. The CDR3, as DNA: TGTGCCAGCAGCTCCCAAGGGGGCAGCAACACTGAAGCTTTCTTT. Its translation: CASSSQGGSNTEAFF.

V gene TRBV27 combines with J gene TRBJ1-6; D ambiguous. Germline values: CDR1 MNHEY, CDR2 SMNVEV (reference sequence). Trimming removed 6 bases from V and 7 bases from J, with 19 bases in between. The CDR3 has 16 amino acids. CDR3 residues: CASRAPSRSANSPLHF. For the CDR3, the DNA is TGTGCCAGCAGGGCCCCTAGTAGATCGGCGAATTCACCCCTCCACTTT.

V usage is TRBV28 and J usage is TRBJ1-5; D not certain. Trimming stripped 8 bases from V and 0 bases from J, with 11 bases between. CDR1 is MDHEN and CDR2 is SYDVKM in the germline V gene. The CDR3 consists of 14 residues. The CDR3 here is CASGVRYSNQPQHF. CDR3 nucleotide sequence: TGTGCCAGCGGGGTACGATATAGCAATCAGCCCCAGCATTTT. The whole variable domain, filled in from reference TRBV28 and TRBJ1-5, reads DVKVTQSSRYLVKRTGEKVFLECVQDMDHENMFWYRQDPGLGLRLIYFSYDVKMKEKGDIPEGYSVSREKKERFSLILESASTNQTSMYLCASGVRYSNQPQHFGDGTRLSIL.

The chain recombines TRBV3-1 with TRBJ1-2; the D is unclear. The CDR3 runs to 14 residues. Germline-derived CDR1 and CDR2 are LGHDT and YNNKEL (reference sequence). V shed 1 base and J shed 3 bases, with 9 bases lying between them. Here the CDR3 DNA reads TGTGCCAGCAGCCAAGGGGCGGATTACTATGGCTACACCTTC. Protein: CASSQGADYYGYTF.

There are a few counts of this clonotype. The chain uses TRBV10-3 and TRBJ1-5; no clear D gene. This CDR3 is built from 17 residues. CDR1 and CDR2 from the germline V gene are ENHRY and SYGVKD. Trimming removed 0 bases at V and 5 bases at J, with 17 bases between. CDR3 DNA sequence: TGTGCCATCAGTGAGTCGGGCCCGCCAGGCTGGGATCAGCCCCAGCATTTT. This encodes CAISESGPPGWDQPQHF.

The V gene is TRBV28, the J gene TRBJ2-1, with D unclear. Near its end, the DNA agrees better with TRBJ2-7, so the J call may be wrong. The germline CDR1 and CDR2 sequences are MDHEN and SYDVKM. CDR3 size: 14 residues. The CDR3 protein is CASSGHPAAYEQYF. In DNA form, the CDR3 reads TGTGCCAGCAGCGGCCATCCCGCGGCCTACGAGCAGTACTTC.

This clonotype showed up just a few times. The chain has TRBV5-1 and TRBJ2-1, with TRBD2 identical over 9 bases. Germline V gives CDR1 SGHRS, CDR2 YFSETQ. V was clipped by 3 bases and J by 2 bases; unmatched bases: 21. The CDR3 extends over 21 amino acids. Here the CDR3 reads CASSWRGGTSRPPTTYNEQFF. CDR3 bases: TGCGCCAGCAGCTGGCGGGGTGGGACTAGCCGGCCCCCTACCACCTACAATGAGCAGTTCTTC.

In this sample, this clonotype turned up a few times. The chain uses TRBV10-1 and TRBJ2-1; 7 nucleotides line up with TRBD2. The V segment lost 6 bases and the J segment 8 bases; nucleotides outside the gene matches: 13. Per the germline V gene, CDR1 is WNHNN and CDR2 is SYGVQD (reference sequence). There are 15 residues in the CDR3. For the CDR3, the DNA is TGCGCCAGCAGGGCCGGGGCTAGCGGTCTCGATGAGCAGTTCTTC. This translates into CASRAGASGLDEQFF.

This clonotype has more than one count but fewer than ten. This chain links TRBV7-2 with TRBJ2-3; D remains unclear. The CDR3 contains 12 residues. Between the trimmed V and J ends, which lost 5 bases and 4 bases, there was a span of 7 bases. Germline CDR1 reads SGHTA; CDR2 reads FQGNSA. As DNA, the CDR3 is TGTGCCAGCAGCCCTCTCGCAGATACGCAGTATTTT. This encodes CASSPLADTQYF.

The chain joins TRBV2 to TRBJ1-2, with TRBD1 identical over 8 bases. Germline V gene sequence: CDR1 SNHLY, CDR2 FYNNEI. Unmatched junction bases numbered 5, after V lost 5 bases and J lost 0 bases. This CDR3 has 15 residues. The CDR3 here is CASSPGQATNYGYTF. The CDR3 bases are TGTGCCAGCAGTCCGGGACAGGCCACTAACTATGGCTACACCTTC.

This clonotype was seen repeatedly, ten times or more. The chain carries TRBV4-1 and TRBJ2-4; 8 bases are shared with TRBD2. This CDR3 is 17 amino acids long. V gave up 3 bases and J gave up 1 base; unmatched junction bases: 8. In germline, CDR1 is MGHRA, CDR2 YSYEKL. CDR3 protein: CASSHVGAGVAKNIQYF. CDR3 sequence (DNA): TGCGCCAGCAGCCATGTCGGAGCGGGGGTGGCCAAAAACATTCAGTACTTC.